These 15 T cell receptor beta chains came from one sample sequenced in a study of blood T cell repertoires in COVID-19. Sequencing was performed with immunoSEQ multiplex PCR; in TCRdb, only in-frame clones are kept and a portion is missing. In the table there are hundreds of thousands of clones, about 88% of which are singletons. Material: PBMCs or T cells enriched from blood (not recorded which). These receptors were taken from a woman under 30 who had been exposed to COVID-19.

The chain carries TRBV3-1 (or the pseudogene TRBV3-2) and TRBJ2-7; TRBD1 is a possible D gene (5 bases). CDR3 size: 13 residues. The V gene lost 0 bases and the J gene lost 9 bases, with 12 bases spanning the gap. In germline, CDR1 is LGHDT, CDR2 YNNKEL (reference sequence). The CDR3 here is CASSQDRGLGQYF. CDR3 nucleotide sequence: TGTGCCAGCAGCCAAGATAGGGGTCTCGGGCAGTACTTC.

CDR3 nucleotide sequence: TGTGCCAGCAGCTTAGCGGACAGGGGGAGGTCACCCCTCCACTTT. Its translation: CASSLADRGRSPLHF. The chain couples TRBV11-2 to TRBJ1-6, with 10 bases aligning to TRBD1. From germline, CDR1 is SGHAT and CDR2 FQNNGV. The CDR3 loop spans 15 amino acids. The J segment lost 10 bases and the V segment lost 1 base, leaving 4 bases of the junction unmatched.

This sequence joins TRBV12-3 or TRBV12-4 and TRBJ1-4, with D possibly matching TRBD1 (6 bases). The ends were cut back, 6 bases at V and 8 bases at J, with 13 bases in the middle. There are 13 residues in the CDR3. The CDR3: CASRQQGWEKLFF. CDR3 DNA: TGTGCCAGCAGACAACAGGGCTGGGAAAAACTGTTTTTT.

This chain uses TRBV21-1 with TRBJ2-1; the table's D call, TRBD2, has no DNA check behind it. TRBV21-1 has pseudogene status. The CDR3 has 17 residues. CDR3 loop: CASSNYAGTLRGNEQFF. The CDR3 nucleotides read TGTGCCAGCAGCAATTATGCCGGGACTCTAAGAGGGAATGAGCAGTTCTTC.

V gene TRBV7-9 combines with J gene TRBJ2-3; a weak D match, TRBD1 (6 bases). The CDR3 spans 14 residues. Per germline, CDR1 SEHNR and CDR2 FQNEAQ (reference sequence). The V end lost 5 bases, the J end lost 4 bases, and 13 bases lay between the germline ends. CDR3: CASSGPTGPDTQYF. For the CDR3, the DNA is TGTGCCAGCAGCGGCCCCACAGGGCCAGATACGCAGTATTTT.

This chain uses TRBV27 with TRBJ2-7, with D perhaps TRBD2 (6 bases). V was shortened by 3 bases and J by 0 bases, with 12 bases between the two germline ends. This CDR3 contains 15 residues. Germline CDR1 MNHEY, CDR2 SMNVEV (reference sequence). The CDR3 bases are TGTGCCAGCAGTTTTAGTCGGACTATCTCCTACGAGCAGTACTTC. Translating it yields CASSFSRTISYEQYF.

Here the CDR3 reads CASSGGTGWNEQFF. Written as DNA, the CDR3 is TGTGCCAGCAGCGGGGGGACAGGGTGGAATGAGCAGTTCTTC. V gene TRBV7-9 combines with J gene TRBJ2-1; 9 bases fit TRBD1. The junction had 6 bases not matched to a gene; V was cut back by 5 bases and J by 7 bases. This CDR3 spans 14 amino acids. CDR1 and CDR2 (germline): SEHNR, FQNEAQ (reference sequence).

The V gene is TRBV29-1, the J gene TRBJ2-2, with 8 bases aligning to TRBD2. The ends lost 4 bases at V and 5 bases at J; junction bases unmatched: 6. This CDR3 comprises 14 residues. The germline V gene encodes CDR1 SQVTM and CDR2 ANQGSEA. DNA of the CDR3: TGCAGCGTTGTGGGAAGCGGGAGAACCGGGGAGCTGTTTTTT. It codes for CSVVGSGRTGELFF.

The chain links TRBV9 to TRBJ1-2; no clear D gene. The V end lost 4 bases, the J end lost 4 bases, and 17 bases lay between the germline ends. Germline V gene sequence: CDR1 SGDLS, CDR2 YYNGEE. This CDR3 is built from 15 residues. In nucleotides, the CDR3 is TGTGCCAGCAGCCCAACACCGGAGGGTACCTATGGCTACACCTTC. It specifies CASSPTPEGTYGYTF.

The chain joins TRBV5-1 to TRBJ2-7, with 8 nucleotides matching TRBD1. Per the germline V gene, CDR1 is SGHRS and CDR2 is YFSETQ. There are 14 residues in the CDR3. Trimming cost V 4 bases and J 2 bases; bases outside gene matches: 5. CDR3 residues: CASSLTDRAYEQYF. CDR3 coding DNA: TGCGCCAGCAGCCTTACGGACAGGGCCTACGAGCAGTACTTC. Full variable domain (remainder filled in from reference TRBV5-1 and TRBJ2-7): KAGVTQTPRYLIKTRGQQVTLSCSPISGHRSVSWYQQTPGQGLQFLFEYFSETQRNKGNFPGRFSGRQFSNSRSEMNVSTLELGDSALYLCASSLTDRAYEQYFGPGTRLTVT.

The gene calls are TRBV28 and TRBJ2-1; D may be TRBD2 (5 bases). Germline V gene lookup returns CDR1 MDHEN and CDR2 SYDVKM. The CDR3 sequence is 14 residues long. Between the trimmed V and J ends, which lost 8 bases and 5 bases, there was a span of 16 bases. The CDR3 DNA sequence: TGTGCCAGCGCTTTGTGGGTCGGGGACAATGAGCAGTTCTTC. This sequence encodes CASALWVGDNEQFF.

The chain combines TRBV7-2 with TRBJ1-3; D remains ambiguous. This CDR3 has 15 amino acids. In germline, CDR1 is SGHTA, CDR2 FQGNSA. Trimming shortened V by 2 bases and J by 4 bases, and 12 bases separated the two germline ends. The CDR3 sequence: CASSLNPPGGNTIYF. CDR3 nucleotide sequence: TGTGCCAGCAGCTTAAACCCCCCGGGGGGAAACACCATATATTTT.

The chain recombines TRBV15 with TRBJ2-7; TRBD1 aligns across 7 bases. Trimming at V came to 1 base and at J to 2 bases, leaving 5 bases not matched to a gene. Germline CDR1 reads LNHNV; CDR2 reads YYDKDF (reference sequence). The CDR3 extends over 15 amino acids. The CDR3 region is CATSRGDRRTYEQYF. CDR3 DNA sequence: TGTGCCACCAGCAGAGGGGACAGACGGACCTACGAGCAGTACTTC.

This chain connects TRBV3-1 (or the pseudogene TRBV3-2) to TRBJ2-5; 11 bases are a match to TRBD2. There are 17 residues in the CDR3. The germline V gene has CDR1 LGHDT and CDR2 YNNKEL (reference sequence). V gave up 2 bases and J gave up 2 bases; unmatched junction bases: 7. This CDR3 reads CASSQSGTSGGQETQYF. CDR3 DNA: TGTGCCAGCAGCCAATCAGGAACTAGCGGGGGACAAGAGACCCAGTACTTC.

The gene calls are TRBV6-5 and TRBJ2-7; TRBD1 aligns across 9 bases. The junction had 6 bases not matched to a gene; V was cut back by 5 bases and J by 1 base. CDR1 and CDR2 from the germline V gene are MNHEY and SVGAGI. The CDR3 consists of 15 residues. The DNA for the CDR3 is TGTGCCAGCAGTACTTCCGGGACAGGGTCCTACGAGCAGTACTTC. As protein: CASSTSGTGSYEQYF.